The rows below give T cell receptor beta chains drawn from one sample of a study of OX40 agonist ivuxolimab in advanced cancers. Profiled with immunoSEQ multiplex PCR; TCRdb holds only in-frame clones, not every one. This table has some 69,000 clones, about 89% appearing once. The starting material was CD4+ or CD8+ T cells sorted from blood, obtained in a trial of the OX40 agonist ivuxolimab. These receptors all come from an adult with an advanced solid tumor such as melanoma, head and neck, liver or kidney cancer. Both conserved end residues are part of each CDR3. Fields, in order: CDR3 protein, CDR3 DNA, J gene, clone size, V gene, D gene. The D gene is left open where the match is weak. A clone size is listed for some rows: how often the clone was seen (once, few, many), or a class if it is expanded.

CASSELTENTEAFF	TGTGCCAGCAGTGAGTTGACGGAGAACACTGAAGCTTTCTTT	TRBJ1-1	NA	TRBV6-1	NA
CASSGTSGRVYEQYF	TGTGCCAGCAGTGGGACTAGCGGGAGAGTTTACGAGCAGTACTTC	TRBJ2-7	NA	TRBV28	TRBD2
CASSRGSSYNEQFF	TGTGCCAGCAGTCGCGGGAGCTCCTACAATGAGCAGTTCTTC	TRBJ2-1	NA	TRBV6-5	TRBD2
CASSESDRGREKLFF	TGTGCCAGCAGTGAATCGGACAGGGGGAGAGAAAAACTGTTTTTT	TRBJ1-4	NA	TRBV25-1	TRBD1
CASSLSVGHTQYF	TGTGCCAGCAGTTTATCAGTGGGGCATACGCAGTATTTT	TRBJ2-3	NA	TRBV27	NA
CASSETTGNTIYF	TGCGCCAGCAGTGAGACTACTGGAAACACCATATATTTT	TRBJ1-3	NA	TRBV5-1	NA
CSVDSSRGSLDYGYTF	TGCAGCGTAGACAGCTCGAGGGGCTCCTTAGACTATGGCTACACCTTC	TRBJ1-2	NA	TRBV29-1	NA
CASTGLAGQETQYF	TGTGCCAGCACCGGACTAGCGGGCCAAGAGACCCAGTACTTC	TRBJ2-5	NA	TRBV28	TRBD2
CASSRMGGAAFYGYTF	TGTGCCAGCAGCCGGATGGGGGGCGCAGCCTTCTATGGCTACACCTTC	TRBJ1-2	NA	TRBV28	NA
CASRTTSGSSETQYF	TGTGCCAGCCGAACGACTAGCGGGAGTTCGGAGACCCAGTACTTC	TRBJ2-5	NA	TRBV6-1	TRBD2
CASGLVNGPRGEQYF	TGTGCTAGTGGTTTGGTAAACGGGCCCAGAGGCGAGCAGTACTTC	TRBJ2-7	NA	TRBV12-5	NA
CATKGTQVPGELFF	TGTGCCACCAAAGGCACGCAAGTGCCCGGGGAGCTGTTTTTT	TRBJ2-2	NA	TRBV27	NA
CASRMRIRTPTHTVGTDTQYF	TGTGCCAGCAGAATGAGAATCCGAACACCCACACACACGGTCGGCACAGATACGCAGTATTTT	TRBJ2-3	NA	TRBV27	NA
CASKERQSDYGYTF	TGTGCCAGCAAGGAAAGACAGTCCGACTATGGCTACACCTTC	TRBJ1-2	once	TRBV6-1	NA
CASSPTERQGIHF	TGTGCCAGCTCACCGACGGAGAGACAGGGGATCCATTTT	TRBJ1-5	NA	TRBV18	TRBD1
CSARREVSYTF	TGCAGTGCTAGAAGAGAGGTTAGCTACACCTTC	TRBJ1-2	NA	TRBV20-1	NA
CASSLGRKNTEAFF	TGTGCCAGCAGTTTAGGTCGGAAGAACACTGAAGCTTTCTTT	TRBJ1-1	NA	TRBV28	NA
CASSERGPFGNEQFF	TGTGCCAGCAGTGAAAGGGGGCCTTTTGGGAATGAGCAGTTCTTC	TRBJ2-1	NA	TRBV6-1	TRBD1
CASSLALKGGTGELFF	TGTGCCAGCAGCTTGGCCCTAAAAGGAGGCACCGGGGAGCTGTTTTTT	TRBJ2-2	NA	TRBV5-4	NA
CASSLGDVYTEAFF	TGCGCCAGCAGCTTGGGTGATGTCTACACTGAAGCTTTCTTT	TRBJ1-1	NA	TRBV5-1	NA
CASSLTGGDPKETQYF	TGCGCCAGCAGCTTGACGGGAGGGGACCCAAAAGAGACCCAGTACTTC	TRBJ2-5	NA	TRBV5-1	TRBD2
CASSSLGTGTQETQYF	TGTGCCAGCAGCTCCCTCGGGACAGGGACCCAAGAGACCCAGTACTTC	TRBJ2-5	NA	TRBV7-9	TRBD1
CASSTSGTGFEQYF	TGTGCCAGCAGCACTAGCGGGACGGGGTTTGAGCAGTACTTC	TRBJ2-7	NA	TRBV11-2	TRBD2
CASSAPLGTQETQYF	TGTGCCAGCAGTGCTCCCTTGGGCACACAAGAGACCCAGTACTTC	TRBJ2-5	NA	TRBV25-1	NA
CASGYDRASYNSPLHF	TGTGCCAGCGGTTATGACAGGGCATCCTATAATTCACCCCTCCACTTT	TRBJ1-6	once	TRBV28	TRBD1
CASSLFPAGVAYNEQFF	TGTGCCAGCAGCTTATTCCCAGCGGGAGTGGCCTACAATGAGCAGTTCTTC	TRBJ2-1	NA	TRBV13	TRBD2
CASSLDGPSMNTEAFF	TGCGCCAGCAGCTTGGATGGGCCGTCCATGAACACTGAAGCTTTCTTT	TRBJ1-1	NA	TRBV5-1	NA
CAIGGRYSNQPQHF	TGTGCCATTGGGGGCAGATATAGCAATCAGCCCCAGCATTTT	TRBJ1-5	NA	TRBV28	NA
CASSTIRGGPNLNYGYTF	TGTGCCAGCAGCACTATCCGAGGAGGTCCGAACCTTAACTATGGCTACACCTTC	TRBJ1-2	NA	TRBV7-2	NA
CASSLAGKPYEQYF	TGCGCCAGCAGCTTGGCCGGGAAGCCCTACGAGCAGTACTTC	TRBJ2-7	once	TRBV5-1	NA
CASSVGGGSNEKLFF	TGTGCCAGCAGCGTAGGGGGAGGCTCTAATGAAAAACTGTTTTTT	TRBJ1-4	NA	TRBV9	NA
CASTDIPPNTEAFF	TGTGCCAGCACCGACATTCCCCCGAACACTGAAGCTTTCTTT	TRBJ1-1	NA	TRBV28	NA
CASSQRGSGRTNEQFF	TGTGCCAGCAGCCAGCGGGGTAGCGGGAGGACCAATGAGCAGTTCTTC	TRBJ2-1	NA	TRBV14	TRBD2
CASSNFIAGGTYEQYF	TGTGCCAGCAGCAATTTTATAGCGGGAGGGACCTACGAGCAGTACTTC	TRBJ2-7	NA	TRBV21-1	NA
CASSHRSGLAGGPGETQYF	TGTGCCAGCAGTCACAGGTCGGGACTAGCGGGAGGGCCGGGGGAGACCCAGTACTTC	TRBJ2-5	NA	TRBV7-9	TRBD2
CASSPGVYRDTEAFF	TGTGCCAGCAGCCCCGGGGTGTATAGGGACACTGAAGCTTTCTTT	TRBJ1-1	NA	TRBV7-9	NA